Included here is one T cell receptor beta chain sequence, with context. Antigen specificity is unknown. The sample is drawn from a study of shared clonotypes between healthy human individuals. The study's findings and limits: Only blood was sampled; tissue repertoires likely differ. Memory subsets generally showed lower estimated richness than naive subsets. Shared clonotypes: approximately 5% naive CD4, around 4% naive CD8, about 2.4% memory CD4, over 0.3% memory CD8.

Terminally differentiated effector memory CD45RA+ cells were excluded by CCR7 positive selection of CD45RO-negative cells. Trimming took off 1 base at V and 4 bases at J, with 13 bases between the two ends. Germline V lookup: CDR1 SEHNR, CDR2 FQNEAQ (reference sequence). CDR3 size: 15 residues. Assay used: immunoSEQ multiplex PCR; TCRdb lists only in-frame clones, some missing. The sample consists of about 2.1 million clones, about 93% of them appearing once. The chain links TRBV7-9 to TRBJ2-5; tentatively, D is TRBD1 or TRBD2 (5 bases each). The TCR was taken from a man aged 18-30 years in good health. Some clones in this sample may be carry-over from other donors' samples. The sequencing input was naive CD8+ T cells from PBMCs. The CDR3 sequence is CASSLGHGDGETQYF. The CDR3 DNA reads TGTGCCAGCAGCTTAGGTCATGGGGACGGAGAGACCCAGTACTTC.